The 27 T cell receptor beta chains below come from one sample, sequenced in a study of T cell responses to AZD1222 COVID-19 vaccine. Sequenced by immunoSEQ multiplex PCR; TCRdb stores in-frame clones only, minus some. The table lists around 120,000 clones, about 90% of them singletons. Material: peripheral blood, obtained 28 days after the second AZD1222 dose. Receptors originate from an adult who received the AZD1222 COVID-19 vaccine.

V and J are TRBV28 and TRBJ2-7; 14 bases are shared with TRBD2. Germline CDR1 is MDHEN and CDR2 is SYDVKM. V shed 8 bases, J shed 6 bases, and the junction held 12 bases outside the gene matches. The CDR3 contains 16 residues. The CDR3 reads CASGEGTSGREGEQYF. The CDR3 coding sequence is TGTGCCAGCGGAGAGGGGACTAGCGGGAGAGAGGGCGAGCAGTACTTC. The variable domain in full, with the rest retrieved from reference TRBV28 and TRBJ2-7, is DVKVTQSSRYLVKRTGEKVFLECVQDMDHENMFWYRQDPGLGLRLIYFSYDVKMKEKGDIPEGYSVSREKKERFSLILESASTNQTSMYLCASGEGTSGREGEQYFGPGTRLTVT.

The chain joins TRBV7-8 to TRBJ1-1, with D possibly matching TRBD1 (5 bases). Germline CDR1 SGHVS, CDR2 FQNEAQ. The CDR3 runs to 14 residues. Trimming removed 3 bases from V and 5 bases from J, with 13 bases in between. The CDR3: CASSFAGRWTEAFF. In nucleotides, the CDR3 is TGTGCCAGCAGCTTCGCAGGGCGTTGGACTGAAGCTTTCTTT.

The CDR3 DNA sequence: TGTGCCTGGAGCGCTGACAGGGTGGGCTACGAGCAGTACTTC. Protein product: CAWSADRVGYEQYF. V usage is TRBV30 and J usage is TRBJ2-7; 7 bases fit TRBD1. There are 14 residues in the CDR3. With 3 bases clipped from V and 3 bases from J, the junction kept 8 bases outside the gene matches. Per the germline V gene, CDR1 is GTSNPN and CDR2 is SVGIG (reference sequence).

This clone was counted a few times. V is TRBV27 and J is TRBJ1-6, with TRBD1 matching 9 bases. Germline lookup yields CDR1 MNHEY and CDR2 SMNVEV (reference sequence). V gave up 9 bases and J gave up 10 bases; unmatched junction bases: 13. The CDR3 contains 15 residues. CDR3 in amino acids: CARPGQGRFRSPLHF. Here the CDR3 DNA reads TGTGCCAGACCGGGACAGGGAAGATTCAGGTCACCCCTCCACTTT.

The gene calls are TRBV30 and TRBJ1-2, with 9 bases fitting TRBD1. The length of the CDR3 is 12 residues. The J segment lost 8 bases and the V segment lost 4 bases, leaving 5 bases of the junction unmatched. Looked up from germline, CDR1 is GTSNPN and CDR2 is SVGIG (reference sequence). CDR3: CAWIGTGRGYTF. The CDR3 DNA is TGTGCCTGGATAGGGACAGGGCGCGGCTACACCTTC.

The chain recombines TRBV24-1 with TRBJ2-1; tentatively, D is TRBD2 (6 bases). Germline-derived CDR1 and CDR2 are KGHDR and SFDVKD. The CDR3 consists of 13 residues. Trimming pared 9 bases from V and 1 base from J, leaving 9 bases between. The CDR3 region is CATGGESYNEQFF. The DNA of the CDR3 is TGTGCCACCGGAGGGGAATCCTACAATGAGCAGTTCTTC.

The gene calls are TRBV6-5 and TRBJ2-1, with 7 positions matching TRBD2. V shed 10 bases, J shed 3 bases, and the junction held 6 bases outside the gene matches. Germline CDR1 is MNHEY and CDR2 is SVGAGI. This CDR3 is built from 13 residues. Written as DNA, the CDR3 is TGTGCCACACAGCGGGGCGACTACAATGAGCAGTTCTTC. Its translation: CATQRGDYNEQFF.

The chain carries TRBV23-1 and TRBJ2-5, with 10 nucleotides matching TRBD1. TRBV23-1 is marked as an open reading frame, function uncertain. The CDR3 has 16 amino acids. The trim removed 8 bases at V and 0 bases at J, leaving 9 bases unmatched. The CDR3 nucleotides read TGCGCCAGCGTGGACCCGGGACAGGGGAACCAAGAGACCCAGTACTTC. This translates into CASVDPGQGNQETQYF.

V usage is TRBV27 and J usage is TRBJ1-2; D is perhaps TRBD1 (5 bases). Deletions cut 0 bases from V and 4 bases from J, with 15 bases between. Germline loops: CDR1 MNHEY, CDR2 SMNVEV (reference sequence). CDR3 size: 16 residues. In nucleotides, the CDR3 is TGTGCCAGCAGTTTATCGACAGAATATACGCGCTATGGCTACACCTTC. Translation: CASSLSTEYTRYGYTF.

The sample holds a few counts of this clone. The rearrangement links TRBV7-2 to TRBJ2-7; TRBD2 matches 8 bases. The CDR3 covers 15 residues. V dropped 5 bases and J dropped 5; count of bases not matched to a gene: 11. Looked up from germline, CDR1 is SGHTA and CDR2 is FQGNSA. In nucleotides, the CDR3 is TGTGCCAGCAGCCCCGGACTAGCTGGTTCCCACGAGCAGTACTTC. It codes for CASSPGLAGSHEQYF.

This CDR3 is CASSQTDYSYGYTF. The CDR3 DNA reads TGCGCCAGCAGCCAAACAGATTATAGCTATGGCTACACCTTC. The chain is built from TRBV4-1 and TRBJ1-2; the D is unclear. The CDR3 has 14 amino acids. Germline V gives CDR1 MGHRA, CDR2 YSYEKL. The ends were cut back, 2 bases at V and 4 bases at J, with 11 bases in the middle.

The chain has TRBV28 and TRBJ1-2; D not resolved. The germline V gene encodes CDR1 MDHEN and CDR2 SYDVKM. The CDR3 totals 12 residues. The V gene lost 10 bases and the J gene lost 8 bases, with 17 bases spanning the gap. The CDR3 region has the DNA TGTGCCATAGGGCCCGGCTCCTACGGCTACACCTTC. Amino acid sequence: CAIGPGSYGYTF.

This chain connects TRBV15 to TRBJ2-7; D is perhaps TRBD1 (6 bases). From germline, CDR1 is LNHNV and CDR2 YYDKDF (reference sequence). Trimming left V 0 bases short and J 3 bases short, with 18 bases between. This CDR3 region has 17 residues. The CDR3 coding sequence is TGTGCCACCAGCAGAGATTTCGAGAACAGGGTTATCTACGAGCAGTACTTC. This codes for CATSRDFENRVIYEQYF.

The chain joins TRBV2 to TRBJ1-1, with TRBD1 matching 8 bases. Trimming cost V 6 bases and J 1 base; bases outside gene matches: 4. This CDR3 comprises 14 residues. Germline CDR1 and CDR2: SNHLY and FYNNEI. CDR3 DNA: TGTGCCAGCAGGAGGACAGGGCCGAACACTGAAGCTTTCTTT. This gives the protein CASRRTGPNTEAFF.

The V and J genes are TRBV27 and TRBJ2-7; D uncertain. The CDR3 runs 13 residues. Trimming took off 6 bases at V and 4 bases at J, with 13 bases between the two ends. Germline loops: CDR1 MNHEY, CDR2 SMNVEV (reference sequence). The CDR3 loop reads CASRNPWDYEQYF. The CDR3 DNA follows: TGTGCCAGCAGAAACCCGTGGGATTACGAGCAGTACTTC.

This chain joins TRBV9 and TRBJ2-5; 9 bases match TRBD1. CDR3 length: 14 residues. The trim removed 4 bases at V and 3 bases at J, leaving 4 bases unmatched. The germline CDR1 and CDR2 sequences are SGDLS and YYNGEE. DNA of the CDR3: TGTGCCAGCAGCATCCGGGACAGGGAAGAGACCCAGTACTTC. Amino acids: CASSIRDREETQYF. Combining the CDR3 with reference TRBV9 and TRBJ2-5 gives the whole variable domain DSGVTQTPKHLITATGQRVTLRCSPRSGDLSVYWYQQSLDQGLQFLIQYYNGEERAKGNILERFSAQQFPDLHSELNLSSLELGDSALYFCASSIRDREETQYFGPGTRLLVL.

This clone was seen a few times. The J gene is TRBJ2-7, the V gene TRBV28; the match to TRBD1 covers 9 bases. The junction had 6 bases not matched to a gene; V was cut back by 7 bases and J by 5 bases. Germline V gives CDR1 MDHEN, CDR2 SYDVKM. This CDR3 has 13 amino acids. The CDR3 reads CASNKNRGHEQYF. CDR3 coding DNA: TGTGCCAGCAACAAAAACAGGGGGCACGAGCAGTACTTC.

This clone was seen a few times. V is TRBV7-6 and J is TRBJ2-3, with 15 positions matching TRBD2. With 0 bases clipped from V and 2 bases from J, the junction kept 9 bases outside the gene matches. In germline, CDR1 is SGHVS, CDR2 FNYEAQ. The CDR3 is 20 amino acids. CDR3 bases: TGTGCCAGCAGCTTAGCTTCCGGACTAGCGGGAGGGAGATTCACAGATACGCAGTATTTT. Translation: CASSLASGLAGGRFTDTQYF.

This clone was picked up a small number of times. The V call is TRBV9, the J call TRBJ2-2; TRBD2 agrees at 8 bases. The trim removed 4 bases at V and 4 bases at J, leaving 9 bases unmatched. The CDR3 has 16 amino acids. Germline CDR1 reads SGDLS; CDR2 reads YYNGEE. CDR3 region: CASSSGGTRGTGELFF. CDR3 DNA sequence: TGTGCCAGCAGCTCGGGAGGGACACGAGGCACCGGGGAGCTGTTTTTT.

This clone was detected only a few times. Here the CDR3 reads CATSDPTGGETGELFF. CDR3 sequence (DNA): TGTGCCACCAGTGATCCAACAGGGGGGGAGACCGGGGAGCTGTTTTTT. The V call is TRBV24-1, the J call TRBJ2-2, with a tentative D call TRBD1 (8 bases). Looked up from germline, CDR1 is KGHDR and CDR2 is SFDVKD. V lost 3 bases to trimming and J lost 5 bases, with 15 bases between them. The CDR3 has 16 amino acids.

The chain recombines TRBV6-5 with TRBJ2-7, with D perhaps matching TRBD1 or TRBD2 (5 bases each). Trimming shortened V by 0 bases and J by 2 bases, and 11 bases separated the two germline ends. The CDR3 runs to 15 residues. The germline CDR1 and CDR2 sequences are MNHEY and SVGAGI. CDR3 coding DNA: TGTGCCAGCAGTTACTCGATCGGGGACCCCTACGAGCAGTACTTC. Encoded protein: CASSYSIGDPYEQYF.

The V call is TRBV7-2, the J call TRBJ1-6, with 7 nucleotides matching TRBD1. The CDR3 contains 15 residues. Germline V CDR1 and CDR2: SGHTA, FQGNSA. V was clipped by 5 bases and J by 10 bases; unmatched bases: 11. DNA of the CDR3: TGTGCCAGCAGCGAGACCGGGACAGTGCTATCACCCCTCCACTTT. This codes for CASSETGTVLSPLHF.

V is TRBV18 and J is TRBJ1-3; the D is unclear. Germline-derived CDR1 and CDR2 are KGHSH and LQKENI. The CDR3 length is 15 residues. Trimming removed 5 bases from V and 2 bases from J, with 13 bases in between. This CDR3 is CASSARRDPGNTIYF. CDR3 bases: TGTGCCAGCTCAGCACGAAGGGATCCTGGAAACACCATATATTTT. The whole variable domain, remainder taken from reference TRBV18 and TRBJ1-3, is NAGVMQNPRHLVRRRGQEARLRCSPMKGHSHVYWYRQLPEEGLKFMVYLQKENIIDESGMPKERFSAEFPKEGPSILRIQQVVRGDSAAYFCASSARRDPGNTIYFGEGSWLTVV.

V and J are TRBV30 and TRBJ1-2; D uncertain. Looked up from germline, CDR1 is GTSNPN and CDR2 is SVGIG (reference sequence). The CDR3 has 13 residues. V lost 3 bases to trimming and J lost 6 bases, with 14 bases between them. CDR3 in amino acids: CAWRPTREHGYTF. CDR3 nucleotide sequence: TGTGCCTGGAGACCTACAAGAGAGCATGGCTACACCTTC.

V usage is TRBV5-4 and J usage is TRBJ1-1, with 7 nucleotides matching TRBD1. Germline V CDR1 and CDR2: SGHNT, YYREEE (reference sequence). The CDR3 runs 14 residues. J lost 2 bases, V lost 3 bases, and 4 bases had no gene match. The CDR3 coding sequence is TGTGCCAGCAGCTCGGGACAGCCCAACACTGAAGCTTTCTTT. The encoded protein is CASSSGQPNTEAFF. Full variable domain (missing parts from reference TRBV5-4 and TRBJ1-1): ETGVTQSPTHLIKTRGQQVTLRCSSQSGHNTVSWYQQALGQGPQFIFQYYREEENGRGNFPPRFSGLQFPNYSSELNVNALELDDSALYLCASSSGQPNTEAFFGQGTRLTVV.

J is TRBJ1-3 and V is TRBV5-6; D might be TRBD1 (5 bases). The CDR3 has 17 amino acids. CDR1 and CDR2 from the germline V gene are SGHDT and YYEEEE. V was clipped by 3 bases and J by 0 bases, with 16 bases between them. In DNA form, the CDR3 reads TGTGCCAGCAGCTCATATCGCACAGGCTACTCTGGAAACACCATATATTTT. This sequence encodes CASSSYRTGYSGNTIYF. The variable domain in full, with the rest retrieved from reference TRBV5-6 and TRBJ1-3, is DAGVTQSPTHLIKTRGQQVTLRCSPKSGHDTVSWYQQALGQGPQFIFQYYEEEERQRGNFPDRFSGHQFPNYSSELNVNALLLGDSALYLCASSSYRTGYSGNTIYFGEGSWLTVV.

The chain has TRBV5-1 and TRBJ1-1, with D unclear. The ends were cut back, 1 base at V and 0 bases at J, with 7 bases in the middle. Germline values: CDR1 SGHRS, CDR2 YFSETQ. There are 14 residues in the CDR3. The CDR3 region has the DNA TGCGCCAGCAGCTTGCACCCAGTGAACACTGAAGCTTTCTTT. It is translated as CASSLHPVNTEAFF.